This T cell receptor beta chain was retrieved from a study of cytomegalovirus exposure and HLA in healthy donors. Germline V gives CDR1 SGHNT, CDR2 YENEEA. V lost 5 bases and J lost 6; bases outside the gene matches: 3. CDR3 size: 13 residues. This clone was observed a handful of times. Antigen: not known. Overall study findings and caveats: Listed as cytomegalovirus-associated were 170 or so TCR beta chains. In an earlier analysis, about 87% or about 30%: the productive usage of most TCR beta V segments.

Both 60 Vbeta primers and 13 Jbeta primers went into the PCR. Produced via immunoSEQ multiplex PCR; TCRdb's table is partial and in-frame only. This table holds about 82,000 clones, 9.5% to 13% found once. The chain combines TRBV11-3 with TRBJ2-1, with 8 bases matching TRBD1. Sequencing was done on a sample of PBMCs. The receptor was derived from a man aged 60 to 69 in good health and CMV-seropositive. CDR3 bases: TGTGCCAGCAGCGTTACAGGGGGCAATGAGCAGTTCTTC. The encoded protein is CASSVTGGNEQFF.